A selection of T cell receptor beta chains follows, all from one sample in a study of PD-L1 blockade in urothelial cancer. Method: immunoSEQ multiplex PCR; TCRdb's copy keeps in-frame clones and lacks some. Among 65,000 to 85,000 clones listed, around 90% were seen once. Sequencing used PBMCs, obtained around atezolizumab (anti-PD-L1) treatment. The receptor source for this set is a woman older than 75 with urothelial cancer. The CDR3 runs from the conserved cysteine through the conserved F or W. D genes are given only for firm matches. Expanded clones are given a class, and other clones once, few, many or no size at all.

D gene | clone size | J gene | V gene | CDR3 protein | CDR3 DNA
NA | NA | TRBJ2-1 | TRBV7-9 | CASSPDKYPYNEQFF | TGTGCCAGCAGCCCTGACAAATACCCATACAATGAGCAGTTCTTC
TRBD1 | NA | TRBJ2-3 | TRBV5-1 | CASSSQGVNTDTQYF | TGCGCCAGCAGCTCACAGGGGGTAAACACAGATACGCAGTATTTT
TRBD2 | once | TRBJ2-7 | TRBV27 | CASRRASGYEQYF | TGTGCCAGCAGGCGAGCTAGCGGCTACGAGCAGTACTTC
TRBD1 | NA | TRBJ2-7 | TRBV28 | CASSPGQGIIYEQYF | TGTGCCAGCAGCCCCGGACAGGGGATCATCTACGAGCAGTACTTC
TRBD2 | NA | TRBJ2-3 | TRBV4-2 | CASSHEGTSGSTDTQYF | TGTGCCAGCAGCCATGAGGGGACTAGCGGCAGCACAGATACGCAGTATTTT
NA | NA | TRBJ2-5 | TRBV5-1 | CASSLGTRQETQYF | TGCGCCAGCAGCTTGGGGACTCGCCAAGAGACCCAGTACTTC
TRBD1 | NA | TRBJ2-3 | TRBV27 | CASSSWTGGTDTQYF | TGTGCCAGCAGTTCCTGGACAGGGGGGACAGATACGCAGTATTTT
TRBD1 | once | TRBJ2-5 | TRBV5-1 | CASSLGQGVGETQYF | TGCGCCAGCAGCTTAGGACAGGGGGTTGGAGAGACCCAGTACTTC
NA | NA | TRBJ2-1 | TRBV5-3 | CARSPTRGGRPYNEQFF | TGTGCCAGAAGCCCCACAAGGGGGGGGAGGCCCTACAATGAGCAGTTCTTC
TRBD2 | NA | TRBJ2-7 | TRBV27 | CASSTSGSYEQYF | TGTGCCAGCAGTACTAGCGGGAGCTACGAGCAGTACTTC
TRBD2 | once | TRBJ2-7 | TRBV27 | CASSAWSGRYEQYF | TGTGCCAGCAGTGCATGGAGCGGGAGGTACGAGCAGTACTTC
NA | NA | TRBJ2-3 | TRBV11-2 | CASSLALTDTQYF | TGTGCCAGCAGCTTAGCCTTAACAGATACGCAGTATTTT
TRBD1 | NA | TRBJ2-1 | TRBV6-1 | CASSELQGARNEQFF | TGTGCCAGCAGTGAACTACAGGGGGCGCGAAATGAGCAGTTCTTC
NA | NA | TRBJ1-3 | TRBV18 | CASSPRVRLSGNTIYF | TGTGCCAGCTCACCACGCGTCAGGTTGTCTGGAAACACCATATATTTT
TRBD1 | few | TRBJ1-5 | TRBV2 | CASSVQGGKQPQHF | TGTGCCAGCAGTGTGCAGGGGGGAAAGCAGCCCCAGCATTTT
TRBD2 | NA | TRBJ2-3 | TRBV5-1 | CASSAAGTRRRTDTQYF | TGCGCCAGCAGCGCAGCCGGGACTAGGCGTCGCACAGATACGCAGTATTTT
NA | NA | TRBJ1-5 | TRBV6-1 | CAGHSGASNQPQHF | TGTGCCGGCCATTCGGGAGCGAGCAATCAGCCCCAGCATTTT
TRBD2 | once | TRBJ2-1 | TRBV9 | CASSVLPSGTHNEQFF | TGTGCCAGCAGCGTCTTGCCCAGCGGGACTCACAATGAGCAGTTCTTC
NA | NA | TRBJ2-7 | TRBV30 | CAWSVTDSYEQYF | TGTGCCTGGAGTGTGACAGACTCCTACGAGCAGTACTTC
TRBD2 | NA | TRBJ2-7 | TRBV7-9 | CASAWTSSTYEQYF | TGTGCCAGCGCGTGGACTAGCAGTACCTACGAGCAGTACTTC
NA | NA | TRBJ2-5 | TRBV18 | CASSPPSQVGETQYF | TGTGCCAGCTCACCACCTTCCCAGGTCGGAGAGACCCAGTACTTC
TRBD1 | NA | TRBJ1-2 | TRBV7-2 | CASSLAPGTGGAPFGYTF | TGTGCCAGCAGCTTAGCCCCCGGGACAGGGGGCGCCCCGTTTGGCTACACCTTC
TRBD1 | NA | TRBJ2-2 | TRBV6-5 | CASSEPGQGTGELFF | TGTGCCAGCAGCGAACCGGGACAGGGAACCGGGGAGCTGTTTTTT
TRBD1 | NA | TRBJ1-5 | TRBV28 | CASSPPLRTGTQPQHF | TGTGCCAGCAGTCCTCCCTTGCGGACAGGGACTCAGCCCCAGCATTTT
NA | NA | TRBJ2-1 | TRBV30 | CAWSVRVLYNEQFF | TGTGCCTGGAGTGTACGAGTCCTCTACAATGAGCAGTTCTTC
TRBD2 | NA | TRBJ2-7 | TRBV5-4 | CASSRTGLVGGYEQYF | TGTGCCAGCAGCAGGACCGGACTAGTCGGTGGCTACGAGCAGTACTTC
NA | NA | TRBJ1-1 | TRBV5-4 | CASSLGGGRDTEAFF | TGTGCCAGCAGCTTGGGTGGGGGCAGGGACACTGAAGCTTTCTTT
TRBD2 | NA | TRBJ2-4 | TRBV7-3 | CASSPATSGNIQYF | TGTGCCAGCAGCCCAGCCACTAGCGGGAACATTCAGTACTTC
TRBD2 | NA | TRBJ2-5 | TRBV13 | CASSASGRETQYF | TGTGCCAGCAGCGCTAGCGGGAGAGAGACCCAGTACTTC
TRBD2 | NA | TRBJ2-3 | TRBV28 | CASSLGLAGVGTQYF | TGTGCCAGCAGTTTAGGACTAGCGGGAGTCGGTACGCAGTATTTT
NA | NA | TRBJ1-3 | TRBV28 | CASRDLGGGSSGNTIYF | TGTGCCAGCAGAGACCTGGGGGGGGGCTCTTCTGGAAACACCATATATTTT
TRBD1 | NA | TRBJ2-7 | TRBV5-1 | CASSLGGTGMGDEQYF | TGCGCCAGCAGCTTGGGAGGGACAGGGATGGGCGACGAGCAGTACTTC
NA | NA | TRBJ1-5 | TRBV6-1 | CASSEARGGANQPQHF | TGTGCCAGCAGTGAAGCTAGAGGCGGAGCAAATCAGCCCCAGCATTTT
NA | NA | TRBJ2-3 | TRBV29-1 | CSVEDRSGASTDTQYF | TGCAGCGTTGAAGATAGATCAGGGGCCTCCACAGATACGCAGTATTTT
NA | NA | TRBJ1-3 | TRBV28 | CASIPRPGPGNTIYF | TGTGCCAGCATCCCGCGGCCCGGCCCGGGAAACACCATATATTTT
NA | NA | TRBJ2-1 | TRBV6-1 | CASSPLTSSYNEQFF | TGTGCCAGCAGTCCCCTGACTAGCTCCTACAATGAGCAGTTCTTC
NA | NA | TRBJ1-1 | TRBV7-9 | CASSFDSIGTEAFF | TGTGCCAGCAGCTTCGACAGCATTGGCACTGAAGCTTTCTTT
NA | NA | TRBJ2-1 | TRBV7-2 | CASSLSGGGFIQFF | TGTGCCAGCAGCCTTTCCGGAGGCGGTTTTATTCAGTTCTTC
TRBD1 | NA | TRBJ1-4 | TRBV19 | CASTKDRVGEKLFF | TGTGCCAGTACCAAGGACAGGGTGGGTGAAAAACTGTTTTTT
TRBD1 | NA | TRBJ2-1 | TRBV5-1 | CASSLRDRDYEQFF | TGCGCCAGCAGCTTGCGGGACAGGGATTATGAGCAGTTCTTC
TRBD2 | NA | TRBJ2-1 | TRBV7-9 | CASSLGGLADNEQFF | TGTGCCAGCAGCTTGGGGGGACTAGCGGACAATGAGCAGTTCTTC
TRBD1 | once | TRBJ1-2 | TRBV27 | CASSGQGRGYTF | TGTGCCAGCAGCGGACAGGGGCGAGGCTACACCTTC
NA | NA | TRBJ1-1 | TRBV10-3 | CAISEDKDAFF | TGTGCCATCAGTGAAGACAAGGATGCTTTCTTT
NA | NA | TRBJ2-2 | TRBV7-9 | CASTGGGELFF | TGTGCCAGCACCGGAGGCGGGGAGCTGTTTTTT
TRBD2 | NA | TRBJ2-1 | TRBV7-3 | CASSPGREGLQYNEQFF | TGTGCCAGCAGCCCCGGGCGGGAGGGACTACAATACAATGAGCAGTTCTTC
TRBD2 | NA | TRBJ2-3 | TRBV5-1 | CASSPTPGLAGVRGTDTQYF | TGCGCCAGCAGCCCCACCCCGGGACTAGCGGGAGTCCGGGGCACAGATACGCAGTATTTT
NA | NA | TRBJ1-1 | TRBV5-6 | CASSYAADRYTEAFF | TGTGCCAGCAGCTACGCCGCAGACAGATACACTGAAGCTTTCTTT
NA | NA | TRBJ1-4 | TRBV5-4 | CASSPLLEGSNEKLFF | TGTGCCAGCAGCCCCCTCCTCGAGGGTAGTAACGAAAAACTGTTTTTT
TRBD2 | NA | TRBJ2-7 | TRBV28 | CASSFLTRGLAGAEQYF | TGTGCCAGCAGTTTCCTAACTCGAGGACTAGCGGGAGCCGAGCAGTACTTC
NA | NA | TRBJ2-1 | TRBV30 | CASSFSSYNEQFF | TGTGCCAGCTCTTTTAGCTCCTACAATGAGCAGTTCTTC
TRBD1 | NA | TRBJ2-2 | TRBV28 | CASSTGAVNTGELFF | TGTGCCAGCAGTACAGGGGCCGTAAACACCGGGGAGCTGTTTTTT